A single sample gave rise to the 13 T cell receptor beta chains below, sequenced in a study of regulatory T cells in long-lasting Graves disease. Time point in this sample: newly diagnosed GD, antithyroid drugs for less than 3 months. The authors made the TCR library using RNA they extracted from PBMCs. Construction of the TCR beta libraries employed iRepertoire HTBI primers in conjunction with Arm-PCR of CDR3 regions. TCRdb itself ran the multiplex PCR reads through MiXCR, one entry per CDR3 protein. The profile covers roughly 520,000 distinct CDR3 sequences, with around 12% appearing a single time and 8.9% taken by the ten largest. A further study also used this sample, focusing on T cells in Graves' hyperthyroidism and ophthalmopathy.

Sequences were derived from peripheral blood mononuclear cells (PBMCs), sampled at new diagnosis, from a patient treated with antithyroid drugs. Receptors were obtained from a woman in her twenties or thirties with Graves disease.

This clonotype occurred many times. The V call is TRBV20-1, the J call TRBJ1-2; D call uncertain. V was shortened by 1 base and J by 4 bases, with 7 bases between the two germline ends. The CDR3 length is 12 residues. Germline V lookup: CDR1 DFQATT, CDR2 SNEGSKA (reference sequence). The CDR3 DNA reads TGCAGTGCTAGAGTCTTCGGCTATGGCTACACCTTC. This encodes CSARVFGYGYTF.

This chain joins TRBV7-2 and TRBJ1-2, with a weak D call TRBD1 (5 bases). Germline CDR1 SGHTA, CDR2 FQGNSA. Trimming took off 5 bases at V and 14 bases at J, with 24 bases between the two ends. The CDR3 has 14 residues. CDR3 region: CASSPRQTGTFGTF. The CDR3 DNA follows: TGTGCCAGCAGCCCCCGTCAAACCGGGACCTTTGGGACCTTC.

On this clonotype: One end of the junction does not line up with germline, which may come from a read error. The rearrangement links TRBV27 to TRBJ2-1; D possibly matches TRBD1 or TRBD2 (6 bases each). CDR1 and CDR2 (germline): MNHEY, SMNVEV (reference sequence). The CDR3 extends over 17 amino acids. The CDR3 DNA sequence: TGTGCCAGCAGTTTCTTAGGGGGTAGCGGTCCTTACAATGAGCAGTCCTTC. Translated, it gives CASSFLGGSGPYNEQSF.

The sample holds many counts of this clonotype. The CDR3 here is CAWSVQPASEQYF. In DNA form, the CDR3 reads TGTGCCTGGAGTGTACAGCCTGCCTCCGAGCAGTACTTC. The V and J genes are TRBV30 and TRBJ2-7; D remains unclear. CDR1 and CDR2 from the germline V gene are GTSNPN and SVGIG (reference sequence). This CDR3 region has 13 residues. V dropped 0 bases and J dropped 6 bases, with 12 bases sitting between them.

This clonotype was detected ten times or more. The chain joins TRBV7-9 to TRBJ2-3, with 7 bases aligning to TRBD1. The CDR3 contains 15 residues. Losses at the gene ends were 4 bases for V and 0 bases for J; bases not matched to a gene: 4. Germline loops: CDR1 SEHNR, CDR2 FQNEAQ (reference sequence). CDR3 protein: CASSSTGQSTDTQYF. The CDR3 nucleotides read TGTGCCAGCAGCTCCACGGGACAGAGCACAGATACGCAGTATTTT.

The chain is built from TRBV9 and TRBJ2-1, with a possible D match to TRBD2 (5 bases). The length of the CDR3 is 15 residues. Trimming shortened V by 4 bases and J by 0 bases, and 11 bases separated the two germline ends. Germline CDR1 is SGDLS and CDR2 is YYNGEE. CDR3 coding DNA: TGTGCCAGCAGCACTCGGAGGACCTCCTACAATGAGCAGTTCTTC. This encodes CASSTRRTSYNEQFF. Together with reference TRBV9 and TRBJ2-1, the CDR3 gives the full variable domain: DSGVTQTPKHLITATGQRVTLRCSPRSGDLSVYWYQQSLDQGLQFLIQYYNGEERAKGNILERFSAQQFPDLHSELNLSSLELGDSALYFCASSTRRTSYNEQFFGPGTRLTVL.

This clonotype occurred many times. The rearrangement joins TRBV20-1 to TRBJ2-3, with 10 bases identical to TRBD2. V shed 6 bases, J shed 3 bases, and the junction held 6 bases outside the gene matches. This CDR3 contains 14 residues. Germline CDR1 reads DFQATT; CDR2 reads SNEGSKA (reference sequence). CDR3 sequence: CSARLAGRTDTQYF. Here the CDR3 DNA reads TGCAGTGCGAGACTAGCGGGTCGGACAGATACGCAGTATTTT.

This clonotype came up many times. The V gene is TRBV7-2, the J gene TRBJ1-1; D is ambiguous. Germline V gives CDR1 SGHTA, CDR2 FQGNSA. Trimming cost V 1 base and J 6 bases, with 9 bases left between them. CDR3 length: 13 residues. Here the CDR3 reads CASSLGSVSEAFF. In DNA, the CDR3 is TGTGCCAGCAGCTTAGGTTCGGTCTCTGAAGCTTTCTTT.

This clonotype was counted ten times or more. This chain uses TRBV28 with TRBJ1-3; D ambiguous. Germline values: CDR1 MDHEN, CDR2 SYDVKM. There are 20 residues in the CDR3. V lost 6 bases, J lost 5 bases, and 32 bases lay in between. CDR3 residues: CASRTTPSSVISTSRNTIYF. In DNA, the CDR3 is TGTGCCAGCAGAACAACACCCTCCTCGGTAATTTCGACGAGTCGAAACACCATATATTTT.

This clonotype was counted many times. The chain couples TRBV20-1 to TRBJ2-7; 7 bases are a match to TRBD1. The CDR3 extends over 13 amino acids. Germline trimming cut 5 bases from V and 0 bases from J; bases unmatched to any gene: 4. Germline lookup yields CDR1 DFQATT and CDR2 SNEGSKA (reference sequence). The CDR3 DNA reads TGCAGTGCTGAGACAGGGAGCTCCTACGAGCAGTACTTC. Its protein product is CSAETGSSYEQYF.

This clonotype was seen repeatedly, ten times or more. The gene calls are TRBV27 and TRBJ2-3; 8 nucleotides align to TRBD2. Germline V gene sequence: CDR1 MNHEY, CDR2 SMNVEV (reference sequence). V lost 1 base, J lost 2 bases, and 8 bases stayed unmatched. This CDR3 spans 17 amino acids. This CDR3 is CASSLYVAGRNTDTQYF. The CDR3 nucleotides are TGTGCCAGCAGTTTATATGTAGCGGGACGGAACACAGATACGCAGTATTTT.

This clonotype showed up just a few times. The V gene is TRBV5-1, the J gene TRBJ2-7, with D perhaps TRBD1 (6 bases). Trimming took off 4 bases at V and 3 bases at J, with 14 bases between the two ends. Germline lookup yields CDR1 SGHRS and CDR2 YFSETQ. The CDR3 extends over 14 amino acids. As DNA, the CDR3 is TGCGCCAGCAGCCCAAGAGGGGACAACTACGAGCAGTACTTC. Protein sequence: CASSPRGDNYEQYF. Using reference TRBV5-1 and TRBJ2-7 for the parts outside the CDR3, the full variable domain is KAGVTQTPRYLIKTRGQQVTLSCSPISGHRSVSWYQQTPGQGLQFLFEYFSETQRNKGNFPGRFSGRQFSNSRSEMNVSTLELGDSALYLCASSPRGDNYEQYFGPGTRLTVT.

This clonotype appeared many times. The V gene is TRBV6-2 or TRBV6-3, the J gene TRBJ2-1; D gene uncertain. The length of the CDR3 is 14 residues. CDR1 and CDR2 (germline): MNHEY, SVGEGT. V dropped 5 bases and J dropped 8 bases, with 16 bases sitting between them. Written as DNA, the CDR3 is TGTGCCAGCAGTGAATCCCCCGAGTTCCATGAGCAGTTCTTC. It encodes CASSESPEFHEQFF.